This TCR beta chain was recovered during a study of cytomegalovirus exposure and HLA in healthy donors. The study, taken as a whole, reports: Among the CMV-associated chains, three were confirmed in vitro as specific for CMV antigens. HLA allele associations emerged for some 16,000 TCR beta sequences in a later analysis, at 0.05 false discovery rate.

Notes on this clone: What it binds is unknown.

PCR involved 60 Vbeta and 13 Jbeta primers. Measured with immunoSEQ multiplex PCR; TCRdb has only the in-frame clones, and not every one. The sample has roughly 95,000 clones, over 75% seen once. CDR1 and CDR2 (germline): SGHNT, YYREEE (reference sequence). This CDR3 is built from 12 residues. Trimming shortened V by 4 bases and J by 4 bases, and 8 bases separated the two germline ends. This sequence was found in a man aged 30-40 years in good health and CMV-seropositive. J is TRBJ1-2 and V is TRBV5-4; D not resolved. Sequenced sample: PBMCs. The CDR3 DNA is TGTGCCAGCAGCGGTTCGAGCTATGGCTACACCTTC. Its protein is CASSGSSYGYTF.